This T cell receptor beta chain was found in a study of T cell repertoires in cytomegalovirus infection. Study outcomes and limitations: HLA-C-restricted CMV-specific TCR beta clonotypes were dominant in the ex vivo response. Based on cumulative public TCR beta family frequency, carriers of CMV plus the relevant HLA were identified.

TCRdb fed the reads into MiXCR, producing one record per CDR3 protein. Of 150,000 to 200,000 distinct CDR3 sequences listed, 14% are singletons. Trimming pared 1 base from V and 6 bases from J, leaving 13 bases between. Germline V gene sequence: CDR1 SEHNR, CDR2 FQNEAQ (reference sequence). CDR3 size: 15 residues. This clonotype was seen repeatedly, ten times or more. Its matching antigen is unknown. The chain employs TRBV7-9 and TRBJ2-1; D might be TRBD1 (5 bases). The specimen sequenced was PBMCs. The receptor was derived from a human donor in good health (CMV status not recorded). Some clones in this sample may be carry-over from other donors' samples. The CDR3 reads CASSLVISRVNEQFF. The CDR3 DNA sequence: TGTGCCAGCAGCTTAGTAATTTCCAGGGTCAATGAGCAGTTCTTC.